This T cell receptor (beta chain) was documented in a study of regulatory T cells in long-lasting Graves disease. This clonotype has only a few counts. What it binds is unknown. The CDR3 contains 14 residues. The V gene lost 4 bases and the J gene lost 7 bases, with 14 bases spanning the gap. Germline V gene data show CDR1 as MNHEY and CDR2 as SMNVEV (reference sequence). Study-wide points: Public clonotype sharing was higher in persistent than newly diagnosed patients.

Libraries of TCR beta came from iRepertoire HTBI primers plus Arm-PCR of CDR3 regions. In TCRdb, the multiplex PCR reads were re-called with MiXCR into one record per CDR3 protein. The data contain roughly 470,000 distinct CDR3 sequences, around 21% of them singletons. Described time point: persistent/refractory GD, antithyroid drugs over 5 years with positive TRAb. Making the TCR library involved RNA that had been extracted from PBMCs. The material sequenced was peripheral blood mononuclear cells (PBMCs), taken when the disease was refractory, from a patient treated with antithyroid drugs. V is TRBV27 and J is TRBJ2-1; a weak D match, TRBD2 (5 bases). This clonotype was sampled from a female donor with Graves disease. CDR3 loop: CASSSGRRRNEQFF. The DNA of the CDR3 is TGTGCCAGCAGTTCCGGACGCAGGAGGAATGAGCAGTTCTTC.